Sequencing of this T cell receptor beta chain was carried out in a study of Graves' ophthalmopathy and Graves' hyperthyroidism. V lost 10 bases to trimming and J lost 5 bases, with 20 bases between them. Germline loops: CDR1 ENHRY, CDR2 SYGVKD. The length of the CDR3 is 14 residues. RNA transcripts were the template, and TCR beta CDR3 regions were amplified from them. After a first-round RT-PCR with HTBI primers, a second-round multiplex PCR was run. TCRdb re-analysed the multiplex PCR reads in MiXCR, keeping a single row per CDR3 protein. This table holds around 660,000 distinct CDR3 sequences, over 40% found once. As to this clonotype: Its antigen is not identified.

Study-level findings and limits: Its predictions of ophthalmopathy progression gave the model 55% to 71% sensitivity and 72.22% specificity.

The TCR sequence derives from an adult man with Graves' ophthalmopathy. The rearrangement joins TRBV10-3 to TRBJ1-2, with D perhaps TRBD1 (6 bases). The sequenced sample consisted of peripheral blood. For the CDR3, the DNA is TGTGCCAGCAGACCCACACCGGGGGCATATGGCTACACCTTC. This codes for CASRPTPGAYGYTF.